These 5 T cell receptor beta chains originate from one sample sequenced in a study of T cells in Graves' hyperthyroidism and ophthalmopathy (dated 2019 in TCRdb). Libraries were built with multiplex PCR. Instrument used: Illumina HiSeq 2000. Amplification of TCR beta CDR3 regions was carried out from RNA transcripts. For the first round of RT-PCR on the TCR CDR3, the HTBI primer set was used together with the Qiagen OneStep RT-PCR kit. TCRdb's own reprocessing of the public reads used fastp at Q25 and MiXCR and kept productive beta chains. All rows with the same CDR3 protein become a single entry with the most common DNA and genes. This sample comprises about 210,000 distinct CDR3 sequences, more than 15% of them detected only once. Jointly, the top ten make up approximately 46% of the sample. Source material: blood. Receptors were obtained from a man between 50 and 59 years old with Graves' hyperthyroidism.

This clonotype was found many times. J is TRBJ2-1 and V is TRBV2, with D possibly called TRBD1 or TRBD2 (5 bases each). The germline V gene encodes CDR1 SNHLY and CDR2 FYNNEI. The CDR3 is made up of 14 amino acids. V was cut by 4 bases and J by 8 bases, with 15 bases left in between. In nucleotides, the CDR3 is TGTGCCAGCAGTGCCGGGACGGAAGTCGATGAGCAGTTCTTC. Protein product: CASSAGTEVDEQFF. The complete variable domain, with remaining parts taken from reference TRBV2 and TRBJ2-1, reads EPEVTQTPSHQVTQMGQEVILRCVPISNHLYFYWYRQILGQKVEFLVSFYNNEISEKSEIFDDQFSVERPDGSNFTLKIRSTKLEDSAMYFCASSAGTEVDEQFFGPGTRLTVL.

This clonotype has at least ten counts. The CDR3 spells CASSPPGRIYNEQFF. DNA of the CDR3: TGTGCCAGCAGCCCCCCCGGGAGAATCTACAATGAGCAGTTCTTC. The chain combines TRBV11-3 with TRBJ2-1, with D perhaps matching TRBD2 (6 bases). Germline assignment: CDR1 SGHNT and CDR2 YENEEA. This CDR3 is built from 15 residues. Trimming removed 5 bases from V and 3 bases from J, with 14 bases in between.

This clonotype was detected ten times or more. The V gene is TRBV11-3, the J gene TRBJ2-5, with 14 bases that match TRBD2. The CDR3 is 16 residues long. CDR1 and CDR2 (germline): SGHNT, YENEEA. The V gene end was trimmed by 4 bases and the J gene end by 5 bases; junction bases not matched to a gene: 6. Here the CDR3 reads CASSSGLAGDWETQYF. Written as DNA, the CDR3 is TGTGCCAGCAGCTCGGGACTAGCGGGAGATTGGGAGACCCAGTACTTC. The variable domain in full, completed from reference TRBV11-3 and TRBJ2-5, reads EAGVVQSPRYKIIEKKQPVAFWCNPISGHNTLYWYLQNLGQGPELLIRYENEEAVDDSQLPKDRFSAERLKGVDSTLKIQPAELGDSAVYLCASSSGLAGDWETQYFGPGTRLLVL.

The chain couples TRBV5-8 to TRBJ1-2; D is ambiguous. This CDR3 region has 12 residues. Germline CDR1 reads SGHTS; CDR2 reads YDEGEE. V was cut by 1 base and J by 6 bases, with 7 bases left in between. The CDR3 protein is CASSLYVDGYTF. CDR3 bases: TGTGCCAGCAGCTTGTACGTGGATGGCTACACCTTC.

This clonotype was seen repeatedly, ten times or more. The chain links TRBV13 to TRBJ1-3; D is undetermined. CDR3 length: 12 amino acids. The V and J ends lost 0 bases and 4 bases respectively, with 1 base between them. Per the germline V gene, CDR1 is PRHDT and CDR2 is FYEKMQ (reference sequence). DNA for the CDR3: TGTGCCAGCAGCTTAGGGGGAAACACCATATATTTT. The encoded protein is CASSLGGNTIYF.